The table lists the clone carrying this T cell receptor (beta chain) with many counts. Its antigen is currently unknown. The sample originates from a study of T cells in Graves' hyperthyroidism and ophthalmopathy. Study results and caveats: Ophthalmopathy was model-predicted a median approximately 6.9 months pre-onset.

Using RNA transcripts as the source, TCR beta CDR3 regions were amplified. The TCR CDR3 first-round RT-PCR relied on the HTBI primer set. TCRdb reanalysed the multiplex PCR reads using MiXCR and keeps one entry per CDR3 protein. The sample lists approximately 590,000 distinct CDR3 sequences; approximately 14% were seen once. V shed 5 bases and J 5 bases; nucleotides not matched to a gene: 10. This CDR3 is built from 15 residues. Per the germline V gene, CDR1 is SEHNR and CDR2 is FQNEAQ (reference sequence). Isolation of PBMCs was performed on 9.5 to 10 ml fresh peripheral blood. Sequenced: blood. The sequence was collected from a woman in her thirties with Graves' hyperthyroidism. The rearrangement links TRBV7-9 to TRBJ2-7; the match to TRBD2 covers 9 bases. CDR3 bases: TGTGCCAGCAGCGCCTTGCGGGAGGGTTATGACGAGCAGTACTTC. This sequence encodes CASSALREGYDEQYF. Full variable domain (missing parts from reference TRBV7-9 and TRBJ2-7): DTGVSQNPRHKITKRGQNVTFRCDPISEHNRLYWYRQTLGQGPEFLTYFQNEAQLEKSRLLSDRFSAERPKGSFSTLEIQRTEQGDSAMYLCASSALREGYDEQYFGPGTRLTVT.